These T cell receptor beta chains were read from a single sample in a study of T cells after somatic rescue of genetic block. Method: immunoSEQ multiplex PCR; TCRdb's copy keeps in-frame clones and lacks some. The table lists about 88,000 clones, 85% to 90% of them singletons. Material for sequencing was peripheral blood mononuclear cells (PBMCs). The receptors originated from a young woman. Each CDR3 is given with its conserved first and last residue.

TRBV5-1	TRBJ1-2	CASSLPTDRGLRGYTF
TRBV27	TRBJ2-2	CASSLSDRGRAGELFF
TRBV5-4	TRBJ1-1	CASSLHQGNTEAFF
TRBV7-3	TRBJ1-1	CASSPTDSHEAFF
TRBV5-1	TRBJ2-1	CASSPLGGRASYNEQFF
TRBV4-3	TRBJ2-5	CASSPGPWATQYF
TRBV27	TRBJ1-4	CASSSGRKVEKLFF
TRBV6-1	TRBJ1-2	CASSELLGRTTLGYTF
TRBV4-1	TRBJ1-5	CASSSMMGTGPQHF
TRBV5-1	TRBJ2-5	CASSLADSHQETQYF
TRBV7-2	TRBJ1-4	CASSQDRGREKLFF
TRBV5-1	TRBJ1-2	CASSDTLGYGYTF
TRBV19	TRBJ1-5	CASRLDRALGNQPQHF
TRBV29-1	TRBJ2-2	CSVETSGSLTGELFF
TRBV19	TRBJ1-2	CASSMGRDRGYTF
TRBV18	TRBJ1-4	CASSSQPGWANEKLFF
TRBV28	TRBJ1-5	CASSSLTQQGFQHF
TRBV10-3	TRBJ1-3	CAISYGQVTSGNTIYF
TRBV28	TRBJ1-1	CASSSGQGNTEAFF
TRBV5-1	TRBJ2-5	CASSLATLAGEETQYF
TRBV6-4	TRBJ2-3	CASSGTSGTDTQYF
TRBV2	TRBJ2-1	CASSLGTGYNEQFF
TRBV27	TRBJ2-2	CASSLGTTGELFF
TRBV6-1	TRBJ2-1	CASSEVGYTEQFF
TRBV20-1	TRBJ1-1	CSARRDTGAFF
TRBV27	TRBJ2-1	CASSRGDNEQFF